This entry lists 10 T cell receptor beta chains sequenced from one sample in a study of T-cell reconstitution after alpha-beta-depleted transplantation in children. Unique molecular identifiers were incorporated into the prepared TCRbeta library. TCRdb independently ran MiXCR on the PCR reads; one entry per CDR3 protein. The table has 200,000 to 250,000 distinct CDR3 sequences, about a tenth seen once. The sequenced sample was PBMCs from the stem cell graft donor, obtained from the stem cell graft. Receptors were obtained from a human donor who donated a stem cell graft to a child with acute lymphoblastic leukemia.

This chain uses TRBV9 with TRBJ2-3; 9 bases align to TRBD2. Trimming cost V 0 bases and J 1 base; bases outside gene matches: 6. The CDR3 is 17 residues long. Germline-derived CDR1 and CDR2 are SGDLS and YYNGEE. CDR3 in DNA: TGTGCCAGCAGCGTAGATCTAGCGGGGTTCGGCACAGATACGCAGTATTTT. Encoded protein: CASSVDLAGFGTDTQYF.

Ten or more counts support this clonotype. The gene calls are TRBV20-1 and TRBJ2-5; 9 nucleotides line up with TRBD2. The CDR3 length is 13 residues. Germline V gene data show CDR1 as DFQATT and CDR2 as SNEGSKA (reference sequence). With V trimmed by 6 bases and J by 4 bases, 6 bases remained unmatched. In DNA, the CDR3 is TGCAGTGCGACGATACTAGCGGGAGAGACCCAGTACTTC. Translating it yields CSATILAGETQYF.

This clonotype was counted only a few times. This chain connects TRBV12-3 or TRBV12-4 to TRBJ2-3, with TRBD2 matching 11 bases. The CDR3 length is 14 residues. V shed 8 bases, J shed 6 bases, and the junction held 7 bases outside the gene matches. CDR3 residues: CASRLSGGADTQYF. The CDR3, as DNA: TGTGCCAGCCGCCTTAGCGGGGGGGCGGATACGCAGTATTTT.

In its sample, this clonotype was seen many times. The gene calls are TRBV29-1 and TRBJ1-1; no firm D call. The V end lost 4 bases, the J end lost 1 base, and 16 bases lay between the germline ends. The germline gives CDR1 SQVTM, CDR2 ANQGSEA. The CDR3 is made up of 15 amino acids. Here the CDR3 DNA reads TGCAGCGTTGCCTTCCCGCGGGCAACGAACACTGAAGCTTTCTTT. Amino acids: CSVAFPRATNTEAFF.

This clonotype has a count of ten or more. The J gene is TRBJ2-3, the V gene TRBV5-4; D not certain. V lost 4 bases, J lost 2 bases, and 8 bases lay in between. The CDR3 covers 13 residues. Germline lookup yields CDR1 SGHNT and CDR2 YYREEE (reference sequence). This chain's CDR3 is CASSGLNTDTQYF. DNA of the CDR3: TGTGCCAGCAGCGGGCTGAACACAGATACGCAGTATTTT.

At least ten counts were recorded for this clonotype. The chain carries TRBV3-1 and TRBJ2-3; 8 bases are a match to TRBD1. The CDR3 has 15 residues. V was pared by 3 bases and J by 1 base, with 3 bases of the junction left unmatched. Germline values: CDR1 LGHDT, CDR2 YNNKEL (reference sequence). The CDR3 DNA sequence: TGTGCCAGCAGCCATGGGGACAGGCGCACAGATACGCAGTATTTT. Its protein is CASSHGDRRTDTQYF.

The chain joins TRBV5-1 to TRBJ2-2; D possibly corresponds to TRBD2 (5 bases). Trimming took 4 bases from V and 7 from J, leaving 11 bases between them. The CDR3 spans 13 residues. Germline V gives CDR1 SGHRS, CDR2 YFSETQ. The CDR3 here is CASSVDSVGELFF. The DNA of the CDR3 is TGCGCCAGCAGCGTGGACTCGGTCGGGGAGCTGTTTTTT.

The rearrangement joins TRBV12-3 or TRBV12-4 to TRBJ1-2; D is perhaps TRBD1 (5 bases). This CDR3 is 13 amino acids long. Trimming removed 5 bases at V and 4 bases at J, with 11 bases between. The CDR3 reads CASSPGGFYGYTF. CDR3 DNA sequence: TGTGCCAGCAGTCCCGGGGGTTTCTATGGCTACACCTTC.

This clonotype was seen a handful of times. This chain links TRBV10-3 with TRBJ2-5, with 8 bases identical to TRBD1. This CDR3 is 16 amino acids long. The junction had 9 bases not matched to a gene; V was cut back by 4 bases and J by 2 bases. Germline values: CDR1 ENHRY, CDR2 SYGVKD. CDR3 region: CAISAGTGALQETQYF. The DNA for the CDR3 is TGTGCCATCAGTGCGGGGACAGGTGCTTTACAAGAGACCCAGTACTTC.

This clonotype has only a few counts. The gene calls are TRBV7-9 and TRBJ1-1; no clear D gene. Trimming shortened V by 5 bases and J by 0 bases, and 13 bases separated the two germline ends. This CDR3 region has 15 residues. Per the germline V gene, CDR1 is SEHNR and CDR2 is FQNEAQ (reference sequence). The CDR3 protein is CASSPPLTVNTEAFF. The DNA of the CDR3 is TGTGCCAGCAGCCCCCCGCTTACAGTGAACACTGAAGCTTTCTTT.